This T cell receptor beta chain was recovered during a study of Ad26.COV2.S vaccination and SARS-CoV-2 variants (dated by TCRdb to the early 2020s). With regard to the full study: Donors in the vaccine arm were drawn from COV1001, a phase I-IIa trial of Ad26.COV2.S in healthy adults that was multicentre, randomized, double-blind and placebo-controlled. TCRbeta repertoire sequencing was used to assess the specificity and breadth of SARS-CoV-2-reactive T cell receptors after Ad26.COV2.S vaccination. A total of around 32 samples were included in the TCR-sequenced set, comprising 19 Ad26.COV2.S vaccine recipients, 5 placebo recipients and 8 SARS-CoV-2 convalescent individuals. Dosing of Ad26.COV2.S was intramuscular, at either 5x10^10 or 1x10^11 viral particles, delivered as one shot or as two shots spaced 56 days apart. Participants in the trial were split at random into five groups of five each, receiving low-dose or high-dose Ad26.COV2.S once or twice, or else placebo on both occasions. Throughout the experiments and outcome assessment, investigators stayed blinded to trial group allocation.

The CDR3 measures 15 amino acids from cysteine to phenylalanine. Only the CDR3 DNA is retained, 45 bases long and in frame from the first base. Trimming takes 7 bases from V and 2 bases from J, and the germline ends sit 17 bases apart. CDR1 is given as MNHNY and CDR2 as SVGAGI, both from the germline V gene (reference sequence). The sample's treatment or condition label, decoded: over 15 received Ad26.COV2.S at low or high dose, single or two shots; 5 received placebo; per-sample allocation not given. For vaccine and placebo recipients, repertoires were sequenced using samples collected on day 63 after the first injection. Between 29 July and 7 August 2020, Cohort 1b enrolled fewer than 30 adults aged 18-55 years at one site in Boston, USA. Ad26.COV2.S consisted of a replication-incompetent adenovirus type 26 vector by which a prefusion-stabilized SARS-CoV-2 spike protein from the original Wuhan strain was expressed.

This clone was recorded once. The specificity of this receptor is unknown. No per-base quality is available; no much larger clone lies one base away. General conclusions and limits of the study: According to the authors, total T cell responses may have been underestimated by the TCR breadth and depth analyses. Non-spike TCR breadth was comparable between vaccine and placebo recipients, consistent with the vaccine containing only spike. The study was not powered for comparison of responses between vaccine doses or regimens. Ad26.COV2.S recipients had higher spike-specific TCR breadth than placebo recipients (P = 0.0014). After vaccination, spike-specific CD8+ and CD4+ T cell responses were reported to show substantial breadth.

The immunoSEQ Assay was the method used to sequence TCRbeta CDR3 regions. After extraction, genomic DNA underwent amplification by bias-controlled multiplex PCR, followed by high-throughput sequencing. As for the authors' bioinformatics: To quantify the absolute abundance of each unique TCRbeta CDR3 region, sequences were collapsed and filtered. T cell fraction was estimated by normalizing TCRbeta template counts to usable DNA, with usable DNA measured through amplification of reference genes found in all nucleated cells. Repertoire TCRs were annotated as SARS-CoV-2-specific when V gene, CDR3 amino acid sequence and J gene were exactly matched to a known reactive TCR set. The reference SARS-CoV-2 TCR set was obtained from MIRA and was filtered for enrichment in COVID-19-positive ImmuneCODE repertoires, whereby public or cross-reactive TCRs were removed. Using the MIRA antigens, annotated TCRs were further analysed by specific ORF or by position within an ORF. Breadth was defined as the number of annotated unique rearrangements divided by the total number of unique productive rearrangements, and depth was defined as the summed frequency of the annotated unique rearrangements. Group comparisons of TCR breadth used two-sided Wilcoxon rank-sum tests. TCRdb took over this immuneACCESS table, retaining in-frame rearrangements with V and J assigned. Such tables are incomplete; in checked studies, under half of the missing clones stem from an unresolved V gene, and the remainder is unexplained. V and J calls and clone size are copied from that table; D and trimming were computed from the DNA. Present in this sample are a few hundred thousand clones, roughly 91% of which were seen just once. About 3.4% of the sample comes from the top ten.

The TCR was taken from a person aged 18-65 years who received the Ad26.COV2.S COVID-19 vaccine or a placebo. The V and J genes are TRBV6-6 and TRBJ1-2; confidence is insufficient to name the D gene. Here the sequenced sample was peripheral blood, taken in a trial of Ad26.COV2.S vaccine versus placebo. This receptor has the CDR3 CASTSDGSPNYGYTF. The nucleotide sequence reads as follows: TGTGCCAGCACCTCAGATGGCAGCCCGAACTATGGCTACACCTTC.